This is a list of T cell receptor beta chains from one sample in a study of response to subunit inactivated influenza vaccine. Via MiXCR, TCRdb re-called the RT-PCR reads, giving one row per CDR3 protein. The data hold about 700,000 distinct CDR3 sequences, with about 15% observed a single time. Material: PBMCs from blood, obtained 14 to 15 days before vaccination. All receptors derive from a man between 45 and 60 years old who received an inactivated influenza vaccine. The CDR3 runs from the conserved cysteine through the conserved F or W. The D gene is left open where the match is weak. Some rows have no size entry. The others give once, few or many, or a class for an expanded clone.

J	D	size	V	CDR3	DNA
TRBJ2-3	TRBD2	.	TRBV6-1	CASSKRRSGLAGGQPTDTQYF	TGTGCCAGCAGTAAAAGACGAAGCGGACTAGCGGGGGGGCAGCCCACAGATACGCAGTATTTT
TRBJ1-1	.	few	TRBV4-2	CASSEQSVNTEAFF	TGTGCCAGCAGCGAACAGAGCGTGAACACTGAAGCTTTCTTT
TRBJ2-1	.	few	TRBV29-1	CSVEGGLLSYNEQFF	TGCAGCGTTGAGGGGGGCCTTCTATCCTACAATGAGCAGTTCTTC
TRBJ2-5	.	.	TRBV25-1	CASSSGAGKTQYF	TGTGCCAGCAGCTCAGGGGCGGGAAAGACCCAGTACTTC
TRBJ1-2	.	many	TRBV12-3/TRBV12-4	CASSPWQGSYGYTF	TGTGCCAGCAGCCCCTGGCAGGGAAGTTATGGCTACACCTTC
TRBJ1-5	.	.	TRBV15	CATSTSFNQPQHF	TGTGCCACCAGCACAAGTTTCAATCAGCCCCAGCATTTT
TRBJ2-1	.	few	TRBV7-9	CASSNQKYEQFF	TGTGCCAGCAGCAATCAAAAGTATGAGCAGTTCTTC
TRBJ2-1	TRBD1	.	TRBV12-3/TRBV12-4	CASSLRGQRRSYNEQFF	TGTGCCAGCAGTTTAAGGGGACAGCGGCGTTCTTACAATGAGCAGTTCTTC
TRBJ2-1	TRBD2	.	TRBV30	CAWRGLAGNEQFF	TGTGCCTGGAGGGGACTAGCTGGCAATGAGCAGTTCTTC
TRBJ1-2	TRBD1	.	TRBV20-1	CSARDREMEGYTF	TGCAGTGCCAGGGACAGGGAAATGGAAGGCTACACCTTC
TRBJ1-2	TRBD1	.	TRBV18	CASSPKGAQPYGYTF	TGTGCCAGCTCACCAAAGGGGGCGCAACCCTATGGCTACACCTTC
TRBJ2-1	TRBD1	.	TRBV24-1	CATSTPGQGYNEQFF	TGTGCCACCAGTACACCGGGACAGGGGTACAATGAGCAGTTCTTC
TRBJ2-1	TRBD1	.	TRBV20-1	CSARRGQQDNEQFF	TGCAGTGCTAGACGGGGACAGCAAGACAATGAGCAGTTCTTC
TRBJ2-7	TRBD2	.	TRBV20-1	CCARDVMLAGDPYEQYF	TGCTGTGCTAGAGATGTAATGCTAGCGGGGGATCCCTACGAGCAGTACTTC
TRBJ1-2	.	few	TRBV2	CASTQGPNYGYTF	TGTGCCAGCACCCAGGGTCCTAACTATGGCTACACCTTC
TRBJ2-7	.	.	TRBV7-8	CASSSKDREGYEQYF	TGTGCCAGCAGCTCCAAGGACAGGGAGGGCTACGAGCAGTACTTC
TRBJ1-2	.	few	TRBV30	CAWSPMVANYGYTF	TGTGCCTGGAGTCCGATGGTCGCTAACTATGGCTACACCTTC
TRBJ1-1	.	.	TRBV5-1	CASSLGRRNTEAFF	TGCGCCAGCAGCTTGGGACGGAGGAACACTGAAGCTTTCTTT
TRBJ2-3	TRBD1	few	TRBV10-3	CATGGQGPTDTQYF	TGTGCCACCGGGGGACAGGGCCCCACAGATACGCAGTATTTT
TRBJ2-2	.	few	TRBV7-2	CASSSRVAGELFF	TGTGCCAGCAGCTCCCGAGTAGCCGGGGAGCTGTTTTTT
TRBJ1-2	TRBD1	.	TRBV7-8	CASSRGQGFGYTF	TGTGCCAGCAGCCGGGGACAGGGCTTTGGCTACACCTTC
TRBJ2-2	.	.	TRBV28	CASRPAGPGELFF	TGTGCCAGCCGTCCCGCGGGGCCCGGGGAGCTGTTTTTT
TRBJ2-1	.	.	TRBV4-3	CASSQDSPRGAYNEQFF	TGCGCCAGCAGCCAAGATTCCCCTAGGGGGGCCTACAATGAGCAGTTCTTC
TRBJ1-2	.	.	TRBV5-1	CASSPSPGNYGYTF	TGCGCCAGCAGCCCATCCCCAGGAAACTATGGCTACACCTTC
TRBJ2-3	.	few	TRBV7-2	CASSLEVLSNTDTQYF	TGTGCCAGCAGCTTAGAGGTTCTTTCAAACACAGATACGCAGTATTTT
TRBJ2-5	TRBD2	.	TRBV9	CASSPGTSGRGQETQYF	TGTGCCAGCAGCCCCGGGACTAGCGGGAGAGGACAAGAGACCCAGTACTTC
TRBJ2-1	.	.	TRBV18	CASSPPGANEQFF	TGTGCCAGCTCACCACCGGGGGCGAATGAGCAGTTCTTC
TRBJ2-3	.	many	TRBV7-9	CASSLSTSTDTQYF	TGTGCCAGCAGTCTCTCGACTAGCACAGATACGCAGTATTTT
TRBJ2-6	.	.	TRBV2	CASSGGPGGANVLTF	TGTGCCAGCAGTGGGGGGCCGGGAGGGGCCAACGTCCTGACTTTC
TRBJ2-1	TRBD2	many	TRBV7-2	CASSLGGLGTSNEQFF	TGTGCCAGCAGCTTAGGAGGACTAGGAACGTCAAATGAGCAGTTCTTC
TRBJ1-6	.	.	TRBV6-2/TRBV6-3	CASSQRGVNSPLHF	TGTGCCAGCAGCCAACGTGGGGTCAATTCACCCCTCCACTTT
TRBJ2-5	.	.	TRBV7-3	CASSRGSLETQYF	TGTGCCAGCTCTAGGGGGAGCTTGGAGACCCAGTACTTC
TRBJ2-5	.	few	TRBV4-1	CASSHPRKGETQYF	TGCGCCAGCAGCCACCCCAGGAAAGGGGAGACCCAGTACTTC
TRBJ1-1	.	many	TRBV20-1	CSASSGLGTEAFF	TGCAGTGCTAGTAGCGGGTTGGGCACTGAAGCTTTCTTT
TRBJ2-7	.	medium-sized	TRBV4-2	CASSQWISYEQYF	TGTGCCAGCAGTCAATGGATTTCCTACGAGCAGTACTTC
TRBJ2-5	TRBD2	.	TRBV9	CASSDLAGSQETQYF	TGTGCCAGCAGCGACTTAGCGGGGTCACAAGAGACCCAGTACTTC
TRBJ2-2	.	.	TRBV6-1	CASSPTWVHNTGELFF	TGTGCCAGCAGTCCCACATGGGTCCATAACACCGGGGAGCTGTTTTTT
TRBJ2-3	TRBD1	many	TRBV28	CASSSGQGNTDTQYF	TGTGCCAGCAGTTCCGGACAGGGCAATACAGATACGCAGTATTTT
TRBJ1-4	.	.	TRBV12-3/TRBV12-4	CASRPTGTNEKLFF	TGTGCCAGCAGACCAACAGGCACTAATGAAAAACTGTTTTTT
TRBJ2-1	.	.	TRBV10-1	CASRPGPFGEQFF	TGCGCCAGCAGGCCCGGGCCCTTTGGGGAGCAGTTCTTC
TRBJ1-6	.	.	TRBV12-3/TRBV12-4	CASSLLRAPTLHF	TGTGCCAGCAGTTTACTTCGGGCCCCGACCCTCCACTTT
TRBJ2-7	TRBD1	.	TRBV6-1	CASSRGTGIEQYF	TGTGCCAGCAGCCGGGGGACAGGGATTGAGCAGTACTTC
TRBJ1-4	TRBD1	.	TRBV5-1	CASSYQGATDEKLFF	TGCGCCAGCAGCTATCAGGGGGCTACGGATGAAAAACTGTTTTTT
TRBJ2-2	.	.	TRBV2	CASTPSRGGTGELFF	TGTGCCAGCACGCCTTCTCGGGGTGGCACCGGGGAGCTGTTTTTT
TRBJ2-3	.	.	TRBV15	CATSRESRGVDTQYF	TGTGCCACCAGCAGAGAGAGCAGGGGCGTAGATACGCAGTATTTT
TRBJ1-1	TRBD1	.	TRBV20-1	CSASLTGSSSEAFF	TGCAGTGCGAGCCTGACAGGGTCTTCCTCTGAAGCTTTCTTT
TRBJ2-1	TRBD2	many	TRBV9	CASSTGTSGKSYNEQFF	TGTGCCAGCAGCACCGGGACTAGCGGGAAATCCTACAATGAGCAGTTCTTC
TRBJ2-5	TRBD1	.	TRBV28	CASSTRDRGMVKETQYF	TGTGCCAGCAGTACCCGGGACAGGGGAATGGTAAAAGAGACCCAGTACTTC
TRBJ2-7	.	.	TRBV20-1	CSANAGDRSSYEQYF	TGCAGTGCTAATGCAGGAGACAGGAGCTCCTACGAGCAGTACTTC
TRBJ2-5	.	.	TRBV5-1	CATAIGGTETQYF	TGCGCCACCGCCATCGGGGGAACGGAGACCCAGTACTTC
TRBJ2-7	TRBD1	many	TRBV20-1	CSARDAETGRAQQYF	TGCAGTGCTAGAGATGCCGAGACAGGGCGAGCGCAGCAGTACTTC
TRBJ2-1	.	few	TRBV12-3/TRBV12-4	CASKTRGSSYNEQFF	TGTGCCAGCAAAACTCGGGGGAGCTCCTACAATGAGCAGTTCTTC
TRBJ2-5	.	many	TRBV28	CASTQTTGLETQYF	TGTGCCAGCACTCAAACCACAGGGTTAGAGACCCAGTACTTC
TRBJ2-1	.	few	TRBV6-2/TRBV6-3	CASSYGFSEYNEQFF	TGTGCCAGCAGTTACGGTTTTTCGGAGTACAATGAGCAGTTCTTC